The clone carrying this TCR beta chain was picked up one time. These data belong to a study of blood T cell repertoires in COVID-19. As for the study in general: Spain, Italy and the United States supplied samples that represented acute and convalescent COVID-19. From T cells, B-cell-depleted T cells, or PBMCs came the material, which was cDNA or gDNA.

V gave up 4 bases and J gave up 0 bases, with 13 bases separating them. Looked up from germline, CDR1 is MDHEN and CDR2 is SYDVKM. This CDR3 contains 16 residues. The table came from immunoSEQ multiplex PCR; TCRdb's copy has only in-frame clones and leaves some out. Here the sample spans 300,000 to 450,000 clones, around 89% being singletons. The study recruited people aged 18 to 89 years across 20 to 30 US areas. The specimen was PBMCs or T cells enriched from blood (not recorded which). The rearrangement joins TRBV28 to TRBJ1-3; D gene uncertain. The clonotype was recovered from a woman between 18 and 29 years old who had recovered from COVID-19. The DNA for the CDR3 is TGTGCCAGCAGTTCGCTTGGACTCAACTCTGGAAACACCATATATTTT. Residues: CASSSLGLNSGNTIYF.